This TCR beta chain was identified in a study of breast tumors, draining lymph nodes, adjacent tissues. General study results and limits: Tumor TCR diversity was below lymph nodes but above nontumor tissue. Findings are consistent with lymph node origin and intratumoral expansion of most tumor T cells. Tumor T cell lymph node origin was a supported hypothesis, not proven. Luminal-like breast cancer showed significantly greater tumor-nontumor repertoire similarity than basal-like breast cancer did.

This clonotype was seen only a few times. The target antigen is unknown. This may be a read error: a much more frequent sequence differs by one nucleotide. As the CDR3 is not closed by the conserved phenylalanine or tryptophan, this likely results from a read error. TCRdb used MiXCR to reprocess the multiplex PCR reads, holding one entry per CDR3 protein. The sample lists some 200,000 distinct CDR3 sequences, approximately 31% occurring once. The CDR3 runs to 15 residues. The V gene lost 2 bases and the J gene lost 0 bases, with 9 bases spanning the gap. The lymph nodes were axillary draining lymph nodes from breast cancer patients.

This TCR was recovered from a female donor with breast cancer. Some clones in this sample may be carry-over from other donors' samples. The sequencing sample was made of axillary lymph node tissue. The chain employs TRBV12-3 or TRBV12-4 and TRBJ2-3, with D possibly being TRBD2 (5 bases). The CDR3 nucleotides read TGTGCCAGCAGTTTAAACGGGGAGAGCACAGATACGCAGTATTCT. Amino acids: CASSLNGESTDTQYS.